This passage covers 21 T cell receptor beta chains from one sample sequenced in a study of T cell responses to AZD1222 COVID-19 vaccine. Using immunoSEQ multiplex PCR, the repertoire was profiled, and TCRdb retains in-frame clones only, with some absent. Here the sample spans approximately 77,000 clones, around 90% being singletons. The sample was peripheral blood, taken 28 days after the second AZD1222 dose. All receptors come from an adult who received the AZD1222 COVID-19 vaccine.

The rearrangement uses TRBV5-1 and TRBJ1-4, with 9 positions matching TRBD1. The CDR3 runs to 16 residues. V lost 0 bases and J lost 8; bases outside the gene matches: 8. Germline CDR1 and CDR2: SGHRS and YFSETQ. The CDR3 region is CASSLGRGQGNEKLFF. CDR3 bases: TGCGCCAGCAGCTTGGGACGGGGACAGGGTAACGAAAAACTGTTTTTT.

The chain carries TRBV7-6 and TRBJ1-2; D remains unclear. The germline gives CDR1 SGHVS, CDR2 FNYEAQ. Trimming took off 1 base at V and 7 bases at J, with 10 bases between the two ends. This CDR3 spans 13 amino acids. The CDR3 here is CASSLDLGSGYTF. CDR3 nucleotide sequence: TGTGCCAGCAGCTTAGATCTCGGGAGTGGCTACACCTTC.

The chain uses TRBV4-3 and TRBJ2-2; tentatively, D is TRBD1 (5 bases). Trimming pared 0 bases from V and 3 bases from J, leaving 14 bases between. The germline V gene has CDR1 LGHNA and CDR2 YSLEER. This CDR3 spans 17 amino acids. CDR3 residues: CASSQDLGAEHTGELFF. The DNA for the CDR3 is TGCGCCAGCAGCCAAGATTTAGGGGCTGAGCACACCGGGGAGCTGTTTTTT.

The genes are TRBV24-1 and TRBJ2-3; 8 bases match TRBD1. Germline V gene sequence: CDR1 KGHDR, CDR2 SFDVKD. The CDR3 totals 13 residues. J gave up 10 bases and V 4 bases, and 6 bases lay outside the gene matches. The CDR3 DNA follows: TGTGCCACCAGTGAAATTACAGGGGGATCGCAGTATTTT. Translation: CATSEITGGSQYF.

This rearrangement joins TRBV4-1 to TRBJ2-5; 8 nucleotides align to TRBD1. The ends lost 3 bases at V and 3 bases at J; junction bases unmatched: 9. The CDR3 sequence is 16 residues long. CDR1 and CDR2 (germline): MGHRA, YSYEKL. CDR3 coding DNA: TGCGCCAGCAGCCAGAGGCGGCAGGGGGCAAAAGAGACCCAGTACTTC. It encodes CASSQRRQGAKETQYF.

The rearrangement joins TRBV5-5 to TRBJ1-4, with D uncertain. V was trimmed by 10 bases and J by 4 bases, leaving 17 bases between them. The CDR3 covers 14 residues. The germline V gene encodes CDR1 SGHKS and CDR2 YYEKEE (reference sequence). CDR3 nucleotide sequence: TGTGCCTCTGAGCCCCGGGGAAGTAATGAAAAACTGTTTTTT. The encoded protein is CASEPRGSNEKLFF.

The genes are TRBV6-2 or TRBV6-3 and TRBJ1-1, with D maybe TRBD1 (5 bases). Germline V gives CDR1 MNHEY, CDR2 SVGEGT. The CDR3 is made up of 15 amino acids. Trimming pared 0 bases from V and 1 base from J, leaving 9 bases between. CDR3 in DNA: TGTGCCAGCAGTTACTCGATAGGGACGAACACTGAAGCTTTCTTT. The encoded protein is CASSYSIGTNTEAFF.

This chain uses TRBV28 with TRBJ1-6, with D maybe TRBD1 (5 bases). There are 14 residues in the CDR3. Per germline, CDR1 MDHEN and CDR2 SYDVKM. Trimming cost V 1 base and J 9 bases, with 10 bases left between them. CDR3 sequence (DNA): TGTGCCAGCAGTTTATCCGTCGGGGCTTCACCCCTCCACTTT. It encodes CASSLSVGASPLHF. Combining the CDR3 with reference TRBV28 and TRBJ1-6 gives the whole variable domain DVKVTQSSRYLVKRTGEKVFLECVQDMDHENMFWYRQDPGLGLRLIYFSYDVKMKEKGDIPEGYSVSREKKERFSLILESASTNQTSMYLCASSLSVGASPLHFGNGTRLTVT.

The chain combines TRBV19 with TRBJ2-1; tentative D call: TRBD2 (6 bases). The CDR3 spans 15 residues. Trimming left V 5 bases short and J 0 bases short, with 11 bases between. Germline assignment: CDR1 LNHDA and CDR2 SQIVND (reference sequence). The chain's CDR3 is CASSAGTFSYNEQFF. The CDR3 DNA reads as TGTGCCAGTAGTGCCGGGACTTTCTCCTACAATGAGCAGTTCTTC.

CDR3 in DNA: TGTGCCAGCAGCCAAGATGGGGCACCCGAGCAGTTCTTC. It is translated as CASSQDGAPEQFF. The chain has TRBV3-1 (or the pseudogene TRBV3-2) and TRBJ2-1, with D possibly TRBD1 on 5 matching bases. V was cut by 0 bases and J by 10 bases, with 10 bases left in between. This CDR3 is 13 amino acids long. Looked up from germline, CDR1 is LGHDT and CDR2 is YNNKEL (reference sequence).

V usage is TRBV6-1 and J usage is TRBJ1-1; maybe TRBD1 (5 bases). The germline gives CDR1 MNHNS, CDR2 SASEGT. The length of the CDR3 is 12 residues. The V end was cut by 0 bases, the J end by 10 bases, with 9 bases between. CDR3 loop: CASSEAWDVAFF. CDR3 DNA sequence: TGTGCCAGCAGTGAAGCGTGGGACGTAGCTTTCTTT.

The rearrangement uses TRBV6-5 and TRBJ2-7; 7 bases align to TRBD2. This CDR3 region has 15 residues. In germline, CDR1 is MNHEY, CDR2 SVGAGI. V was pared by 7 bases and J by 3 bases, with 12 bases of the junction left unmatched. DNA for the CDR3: TGTGCCAGCATATCTCCTAGCGGATCTCTCTACGAGCAGTACTTC. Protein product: CASISPSGSLYEQYF.

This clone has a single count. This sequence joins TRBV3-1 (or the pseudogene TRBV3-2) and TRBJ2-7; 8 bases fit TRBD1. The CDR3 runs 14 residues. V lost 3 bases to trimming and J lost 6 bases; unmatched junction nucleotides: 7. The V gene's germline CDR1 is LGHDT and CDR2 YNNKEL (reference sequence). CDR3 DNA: TGTGCCAGCAGCCATGCGGACAGGGCTCGCGAGCAGTACTTC. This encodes CASSHADRAREQYF.

The CDR3 is CASGLVGFRNYGYTF. CDR3 DNA: TGTGCTAGTGGTTTGGTAGGTTTCCGGAACTATGGCTACACCTTC. This rearrangement joins TRBV12-5 to TRBJ1-2; D remains ambiguous. The V end was cut by 0 bases, the J end by 2 bases, with 10 bases between. This CDR3 has 15 residues. Germline V lookup: CDR1 LGHNT, CDR2 FRNRAP.

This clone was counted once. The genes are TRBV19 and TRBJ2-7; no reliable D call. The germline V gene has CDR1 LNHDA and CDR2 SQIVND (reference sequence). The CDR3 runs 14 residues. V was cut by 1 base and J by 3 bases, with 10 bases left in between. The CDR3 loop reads CASSIVKGSYEQYF. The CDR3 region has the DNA TGTGCCAGTAGTATAGTTAAAGGAAGCTACGAGCAGTACTTC. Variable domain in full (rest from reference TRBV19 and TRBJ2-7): DGGITQSPKYLFRKEGQNVTLSCEQNLNHDAMYWYRQDPGQGLRLIYYSQIVNDFQKGDIAEGYSVSREKKESFPLTVTSAQKNPTAFYLCASSIVKGSYEQYFGPGTRLTVT.

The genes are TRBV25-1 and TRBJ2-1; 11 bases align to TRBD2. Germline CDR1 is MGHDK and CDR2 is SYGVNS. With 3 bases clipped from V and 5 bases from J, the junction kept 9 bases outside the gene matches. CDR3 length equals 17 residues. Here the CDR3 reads CASSDGQLAGVDNEQFF. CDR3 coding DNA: TGTGCCAGCAGTGATGGGCAACTAGCGGGAGTTGACAATGAGCAGTTCTTC.

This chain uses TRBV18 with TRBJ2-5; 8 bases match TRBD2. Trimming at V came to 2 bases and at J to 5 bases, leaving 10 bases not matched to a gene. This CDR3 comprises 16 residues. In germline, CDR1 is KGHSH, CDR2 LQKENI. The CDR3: CASSPNPAGAWETQYF. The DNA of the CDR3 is TGTGCCAGCTCACCAAATCCAGCGGGAGCCTGGGAGACCCAGTACTTC.

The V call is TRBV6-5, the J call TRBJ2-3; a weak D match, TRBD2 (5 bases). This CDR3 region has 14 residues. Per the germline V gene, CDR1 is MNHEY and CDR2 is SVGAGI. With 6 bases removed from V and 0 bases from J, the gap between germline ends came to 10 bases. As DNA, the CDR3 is TGTGCCAGCAGGGATTGGACTAGCACAGATACGCAGTATTTT. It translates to CASRDWTSTDTQYF.

The CDR3 sequence is CASSYNSGRGNTIYF. The CDR3, as DNA: TGTGCCAGCAGTTATAATAGTGGGCGAGGAAACACCATATATTTT. This chain connects TRBV7-2 to TRBJ1-3; unclear D gene. The CDR3 has 15 residues. CDR1 SGHTA and CDR2 FQGNSA come from the germline V gene. Deletions cut 6 bases from V and 4 bases from J, with 16 bases between.

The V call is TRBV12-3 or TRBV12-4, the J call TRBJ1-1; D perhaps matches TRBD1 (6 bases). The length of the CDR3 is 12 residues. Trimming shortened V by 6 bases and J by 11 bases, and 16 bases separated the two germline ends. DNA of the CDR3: TGTGCCAGCAGCCCGGACAGTTTTCAGGCTTTCTTT. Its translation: CASSPDSFQAFF.

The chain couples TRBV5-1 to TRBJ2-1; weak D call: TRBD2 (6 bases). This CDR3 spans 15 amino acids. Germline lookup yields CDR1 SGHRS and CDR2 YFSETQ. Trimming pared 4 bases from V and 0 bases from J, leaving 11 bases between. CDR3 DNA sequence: TGCGCCAGCAGCACCATGACTAGCTCCTACAATGAGCAGTTCTTC. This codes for CASSTMTSSYNEQFF.